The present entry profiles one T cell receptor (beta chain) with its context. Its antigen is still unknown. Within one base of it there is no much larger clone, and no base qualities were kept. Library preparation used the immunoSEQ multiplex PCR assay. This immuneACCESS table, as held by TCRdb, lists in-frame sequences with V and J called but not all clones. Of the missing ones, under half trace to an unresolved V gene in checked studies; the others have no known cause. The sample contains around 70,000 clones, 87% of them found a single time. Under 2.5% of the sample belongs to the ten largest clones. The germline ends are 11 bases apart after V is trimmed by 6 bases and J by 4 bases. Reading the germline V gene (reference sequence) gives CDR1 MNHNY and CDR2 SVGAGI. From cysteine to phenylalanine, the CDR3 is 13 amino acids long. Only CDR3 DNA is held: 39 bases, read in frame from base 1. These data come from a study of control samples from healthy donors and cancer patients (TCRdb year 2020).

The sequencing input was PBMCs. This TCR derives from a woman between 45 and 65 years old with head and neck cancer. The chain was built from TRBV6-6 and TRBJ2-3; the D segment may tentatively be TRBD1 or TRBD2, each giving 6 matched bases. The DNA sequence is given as TGTGCCAGCAGCCACAGGGAGGCAGATACGCAGTATTTT. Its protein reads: CASSHREADTQYF.